This TCR beta chain comes out of a study of blood T cell repertoires in COVID-19. Study-wide background: Some COVID-19 samples were acute and others convalescent; all came from the United States, Italy and Spain. Nucleic acid was either cDNA or gDNA, and it came from T cells, B-cell-depleted T cells, or PBMCs.

Germline lookup yields CDR1 SGHNT and CDR2 YYREEE (reference sequence). Trimming took 0 bases from V and 5 from J; bases not matched to a gene: 5. This CDR3 comprises 15 residues. Per the authors' pipeline: Nucleated cell counts were estimated from reference gene primer amplification. Produced via immunoSEQ multiplex PCR; TCRdb's table is partial and in-frame only. V and J calls and clone size are as listed in that table; D and trimming were resolved from the DNA. The table includes 300,000 to 350,000 clones, around 90% detected once. In assigning cohorts, the study relied on participant-reported clinical history.

Sequencing was performed on PBMCs or T cells enriched from blood (not recorded which). The chain uses TRBV5-4 and TRBJ2-7; 10 bases are a match to TRBD2. The sequence derives from a man aged 25-45 years who had recovered from COVID-19. The CDR3 DNA reads TGTGCCAGCAGCTTGGCGCTAGCGGGGGCGGACGAGCAGTACTTC. Protein: CASSLALAGADEQYF.